The sequence of this T cell receptor (beta chain) was determined in a study of blood T cell repertoires in COVID-19. Study overall: The origin of the acute and convalescent COVID-19 samples was the United States, Italy and Spain. Sources were T cells, B-cell-depleted T cells, or PBMCs; the material itself was cDNA or gDNA.

Original analysis: It was from reference gene primer amplification that nucleated cell counts were estimated. Assay used: immunoSEQ multiplex PCR; TCRdb lists only in-frame clones, some missing. V, J and clone size are those of that table, while D and trimming were read from the DNA. The sample shows around 42,000 clones, around four fifths of them seen only once. Germline V lookup: CDR1 MGHDK, CDR2 SYGVNS. This CDR3 region has 15 residues. The ends were cut back, 3 bases at V and 4 bases at J, with 13 bases in the middle. Sequences were obtained from peripheral blood. This clonotype was obtained from a woman of 80 years or more with acute or convalescent COVID-19. V gene TRBV25-1 combines with J gene TRBJ1-3; D may be TRBD1 (6 bases). CDR3 sequence reads: CASSDSTGPGNTIYF. The CDR3 DNA follows: TGTGCCAGCAGTGACTCGACAGGACCGGGAAACACCATATATTTT.